This TCR beta chain came from a study of blood T cell repertoires in COVID-19. Study in general: The samples span acute and convalescent COVID-19 from the United States, Italy and Spain.

There are 14 residues in the CDR3. Trimming took off 6 bases at V and 4 bases at J, with 12 bases between the two ends. Germline V CDR1 and CDR2: LNHNV, YYDKDF (reference sequence). Repertoires were generated with immunoSEQ multiplex PCR, while TCRdb's copy carries only in-frame clones and drops some. This table holds 250,000 to 350,000 clones, more than 70% found once. This clone was recorded only once. The chain couples TRBV15 to TRBJ2-2, with D perhaps TRBD2 (5 bases). This clonotype was sampled from a woman in her 30s with COVID-19, enrolled during active disease. Sequencing was performed on peripheral blood. For the CDR3, the DNA is TGTGCCACCAGAATAATCGAGGGCACCGGGGAGCTGTTTTTT. Translated: CATRIIEGTGELFF. Looking up the rest from reference TRBV15 and TRBJ2-2 gives the full variable domain: DAMVIQNPRYQVTQFGKPVTLSCSQTLNHNVMYWYQQKSSQAPKLLFHYYDKDFNNEADTPDNFQSRRPNTSFCFLDIRSPGLGDTAMYLCATRIIEGTGELFFGEGSRLTVL.